A single sample is the source of the 6 T cell receptor beta chains below, sequenced in a study of T cell changes during pregnancy in multiple sclerosis. Libraries were prepared by immunoSEQ multiplex PCR; TCRdb keeps only in-frame clonotypes and omits some of them. The table has about 34,000 clones, under 95% seen once. The sequenced sample was peripheral blood, obtained in the second trimester of pregnancy. These receptors all come from a female donor in good health, enrolled as a control in a pregnancy study.

This chain links TRBV11-2 with TRBJ2-1, with 7 bases fitting TRBD2. The germline V gene has CDR1 SGHAT and CDR2 FQNNGV. Trimming took 4 bases from V and 6 from J; bases not matched to a gene: 6. This CDR3 spans 14 amino acids. CDR3 coding DNA: TGTGCCAGCAGCTACCGGACTAGGCTCAATGAGCAGTTCTTC. It codes for CASSYRTRLNEQFF.

The chain joins TRBV18 to TRBJ1-6; the D gene is possibly TRBD1 (6 bases). V lost 2 bases to trimming and J lost 9 bases, with 11 bases between them. There are 14 residues in the CDR3. Germline V CDR1 and CDR2: KGHSH, LQKENI. The CDR3 DNA sequence: TGTGCCAGCTCACCAGGGGCAGGGGCTTCACCCCTCCACTTT. The encoded protein is CASSPGAGASPLHF.

The chain carries TRBV21-1 and TRBJ2-5; the D segment call TRBD2 is taken from the table without a DNA check. TRBV21-1 is termed a pseudogene. The CDR3 extends over 17 amino acids. For the CDR3, the DNA is TGTGCCAGCAGCATCCCGGACCTAGCGGTACGTGGGGAGACCCAGTACTTC. Amino acid sequence: CASSIPDLAVRGETQYF.

For the CDR3, the DNA is TGTGCCAGCAGCTTAAGGGGGGGCAATGAGCAGTTCTTC. It encodes CASSLRGGNEQFF. The chain has TRBV7-3 and TRBJ2-1, with 7 bases fitting TRBD2. CDR1 is SGHTA and CDR2 is FQGTGA in the germline V gene. Losses at the gene ends were 1 base for V and 6 bases for J; bases not matched to a gene: 0. CDR3 length: 13 residues.

The rearrangement uses TRBV7-6 and TRBJ2-2, with TRBD1 matching 9 bases. CDR1 is SGHVS, CDR2 FNYEAQ, per germline. This CDR3 is 16 amino acids long. Unmatched junction bases numbered 5, after V lost 2 bases and J lost 4 bases. The CDR3 here is CASSLRTGEGTGELFF. In DNA form, the CDR3 reads TGTGCCAGCAGCTTACGGACAGGGGAAGGCACCGGGGAGCTGTTTTTT.

The chain recombines TRBV5-1 with TRBJ1-2, with 10 bases aligning to TRBD1. The CDR3 extends over 14 amino acids. The germline CDR1 and CDR2 sequences are SGHRS and YFSETQ. With V trimmed by 0 bases and J by 6 bases, 2 bases remained unmatched. The DNA of the CDR3 is TGCGCCAGCAGCTTGGGGACAGGGGGGCATGGCTACACCTTC. This encodes CASSLGTGGHGYTF.